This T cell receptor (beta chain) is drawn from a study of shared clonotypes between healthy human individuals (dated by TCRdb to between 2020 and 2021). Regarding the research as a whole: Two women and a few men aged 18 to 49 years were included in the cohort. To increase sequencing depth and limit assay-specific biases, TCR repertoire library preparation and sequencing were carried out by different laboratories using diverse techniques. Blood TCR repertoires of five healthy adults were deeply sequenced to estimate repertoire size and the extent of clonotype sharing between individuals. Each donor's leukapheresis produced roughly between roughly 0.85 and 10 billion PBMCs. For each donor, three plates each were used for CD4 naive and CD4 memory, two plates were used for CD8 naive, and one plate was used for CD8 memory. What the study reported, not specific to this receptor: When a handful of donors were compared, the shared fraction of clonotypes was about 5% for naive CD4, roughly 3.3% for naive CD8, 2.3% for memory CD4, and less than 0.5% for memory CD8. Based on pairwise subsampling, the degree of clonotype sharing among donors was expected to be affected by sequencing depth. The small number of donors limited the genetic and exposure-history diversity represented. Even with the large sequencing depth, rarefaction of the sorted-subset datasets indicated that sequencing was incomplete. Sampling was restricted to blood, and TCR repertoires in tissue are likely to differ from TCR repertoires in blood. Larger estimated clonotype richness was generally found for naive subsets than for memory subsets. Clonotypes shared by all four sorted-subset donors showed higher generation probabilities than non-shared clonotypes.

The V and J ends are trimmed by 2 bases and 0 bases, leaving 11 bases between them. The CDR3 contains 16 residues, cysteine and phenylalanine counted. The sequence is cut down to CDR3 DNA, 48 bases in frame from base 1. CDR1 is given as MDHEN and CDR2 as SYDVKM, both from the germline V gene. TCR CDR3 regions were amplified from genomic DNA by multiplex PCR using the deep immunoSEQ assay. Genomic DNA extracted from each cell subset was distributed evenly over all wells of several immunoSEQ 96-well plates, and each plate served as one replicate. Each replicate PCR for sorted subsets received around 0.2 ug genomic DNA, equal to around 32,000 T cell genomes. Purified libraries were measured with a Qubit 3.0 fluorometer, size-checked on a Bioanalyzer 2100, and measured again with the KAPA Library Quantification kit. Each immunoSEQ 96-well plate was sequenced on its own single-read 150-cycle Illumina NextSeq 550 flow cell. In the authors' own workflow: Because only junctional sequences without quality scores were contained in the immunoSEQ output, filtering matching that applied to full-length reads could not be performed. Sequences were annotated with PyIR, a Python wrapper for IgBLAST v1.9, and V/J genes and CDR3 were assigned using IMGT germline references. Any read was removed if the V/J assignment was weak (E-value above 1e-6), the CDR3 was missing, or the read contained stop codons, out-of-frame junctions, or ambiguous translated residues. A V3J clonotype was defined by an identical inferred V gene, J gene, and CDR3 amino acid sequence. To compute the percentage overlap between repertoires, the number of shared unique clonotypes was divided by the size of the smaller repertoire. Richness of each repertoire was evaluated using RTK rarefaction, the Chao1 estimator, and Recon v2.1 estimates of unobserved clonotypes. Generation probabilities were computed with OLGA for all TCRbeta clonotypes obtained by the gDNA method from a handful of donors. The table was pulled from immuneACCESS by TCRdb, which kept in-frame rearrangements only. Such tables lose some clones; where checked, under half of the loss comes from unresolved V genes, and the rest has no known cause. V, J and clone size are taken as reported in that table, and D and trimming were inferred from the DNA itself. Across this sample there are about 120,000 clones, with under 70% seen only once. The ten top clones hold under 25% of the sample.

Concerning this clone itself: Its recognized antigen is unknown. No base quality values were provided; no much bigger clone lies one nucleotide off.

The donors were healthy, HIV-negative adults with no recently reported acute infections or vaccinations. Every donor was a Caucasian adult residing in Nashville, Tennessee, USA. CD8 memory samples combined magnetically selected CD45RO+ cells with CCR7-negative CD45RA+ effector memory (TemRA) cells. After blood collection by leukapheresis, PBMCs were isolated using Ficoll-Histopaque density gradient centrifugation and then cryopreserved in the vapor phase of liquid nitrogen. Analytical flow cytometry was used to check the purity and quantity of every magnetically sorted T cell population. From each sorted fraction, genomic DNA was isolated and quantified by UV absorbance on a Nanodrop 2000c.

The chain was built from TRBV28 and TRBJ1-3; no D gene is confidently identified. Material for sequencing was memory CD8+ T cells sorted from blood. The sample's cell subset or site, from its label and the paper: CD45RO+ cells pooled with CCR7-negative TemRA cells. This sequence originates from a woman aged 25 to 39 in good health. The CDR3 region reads CASSLRSTYSGNTIYF. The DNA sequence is TGTGCCAGCAGTTTACGGTCTACCTACTCTGGAAACACCATATATTTT.